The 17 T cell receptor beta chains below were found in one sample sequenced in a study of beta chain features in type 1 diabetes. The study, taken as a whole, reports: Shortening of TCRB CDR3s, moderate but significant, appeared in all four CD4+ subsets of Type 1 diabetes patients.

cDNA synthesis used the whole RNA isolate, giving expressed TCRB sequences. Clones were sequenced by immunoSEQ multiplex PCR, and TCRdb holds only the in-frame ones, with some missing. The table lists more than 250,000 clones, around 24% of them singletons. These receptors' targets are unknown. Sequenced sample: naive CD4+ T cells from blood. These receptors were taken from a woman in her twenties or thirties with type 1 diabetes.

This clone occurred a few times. The CDR3, as DNA: TGTGCCAGCAGCAAAGGGGGGGCCCAAGAGACCCAGTACTTC. Translating gives CASSKGGAQETQYF. The rearrangement uses TRBV7-2 and TRBJ2-5; D may be TRBD2 (7 bases). The CDR3 contains 14 residues. Trimming removed 5 bases from V and 1 base from J, with 11 bases in between. Germline lookup yields CDR1 SGHTA and CDR2 FQGNSA.

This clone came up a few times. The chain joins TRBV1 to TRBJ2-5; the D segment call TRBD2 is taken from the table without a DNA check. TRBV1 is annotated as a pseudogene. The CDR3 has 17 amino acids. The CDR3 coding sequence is TGCACCAGCAGGGCCGGGCTAGCCGGGAGGATCCAAGAGACCCAGTACTTC. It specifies CTSRAGLAGRIQETQYF.

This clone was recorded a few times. DNA for the CDR3: TGTGCCAGCAGGACCCCGGGACAGGGGAATCAGCCCCAGCATTTT. Protein: CASRTPGQGNQPQHF. The chain recombines TRBV28 with TRBJ1-5; 10 positions agree with TRBD1. The CDR3 consists of 15 residues. V lost 6 bases, J lost 4 bases, and 6 bases stayed unmatched. From germline, CDR1 is MDHEN and CDR2 SYDVKM.

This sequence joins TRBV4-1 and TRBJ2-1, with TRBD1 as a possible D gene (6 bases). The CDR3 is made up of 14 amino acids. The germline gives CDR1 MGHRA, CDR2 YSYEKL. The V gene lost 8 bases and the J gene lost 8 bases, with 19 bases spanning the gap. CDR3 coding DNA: TGCGCCAGCTCACAACCGGGACAAAGGCATGAGCAGTTCTTC. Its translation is CASSQPGQRHEQFF.

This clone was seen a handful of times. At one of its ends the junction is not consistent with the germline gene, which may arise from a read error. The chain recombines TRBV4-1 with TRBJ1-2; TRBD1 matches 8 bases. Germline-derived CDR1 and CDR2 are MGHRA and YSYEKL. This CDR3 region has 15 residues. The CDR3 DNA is TGCGCCAGCAGCAAAGATCAGGACAGGGAATATGGCTACACCTTC. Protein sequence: CASSKDQDREYGYTF.

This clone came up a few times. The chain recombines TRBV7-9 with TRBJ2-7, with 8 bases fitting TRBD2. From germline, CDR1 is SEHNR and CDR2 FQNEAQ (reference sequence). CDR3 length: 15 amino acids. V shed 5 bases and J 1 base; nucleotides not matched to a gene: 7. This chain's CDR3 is CASSKGLAGSYEQYF. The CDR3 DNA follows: TGTGCCAGCAGCAAAGGGTTAGCGGGGTCCTACGAGCAGTACTTC.

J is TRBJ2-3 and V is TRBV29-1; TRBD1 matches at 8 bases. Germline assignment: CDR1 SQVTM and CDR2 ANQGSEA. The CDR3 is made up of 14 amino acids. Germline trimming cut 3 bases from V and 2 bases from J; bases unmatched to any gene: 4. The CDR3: CSVDSRGLTDTQYF. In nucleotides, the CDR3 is TGCAGCGTTGATAGCAGGGGGCTCACAGATACGCAGTATTTT.

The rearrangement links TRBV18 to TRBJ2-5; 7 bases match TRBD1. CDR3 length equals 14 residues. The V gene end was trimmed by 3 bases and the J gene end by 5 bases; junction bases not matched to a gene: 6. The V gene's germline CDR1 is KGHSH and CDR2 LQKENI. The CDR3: CASSPGQVVETQYF. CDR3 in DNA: TGTGCCAGCTCACCCGGACAGGTCGTTGAGACCCAGTACTTC.

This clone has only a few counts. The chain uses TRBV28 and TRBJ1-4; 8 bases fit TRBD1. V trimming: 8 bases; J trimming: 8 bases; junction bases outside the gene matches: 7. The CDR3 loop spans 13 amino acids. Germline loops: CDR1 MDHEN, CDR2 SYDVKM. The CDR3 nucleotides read TGTGCCAGCGCACAGGGGGGAGACGAAAAACTGTTTTTT. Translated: CASAQGGDEKLFF.

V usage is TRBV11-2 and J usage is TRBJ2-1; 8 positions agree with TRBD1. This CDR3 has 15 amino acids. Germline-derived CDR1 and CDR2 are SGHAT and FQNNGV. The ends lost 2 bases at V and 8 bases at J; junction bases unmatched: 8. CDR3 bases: TGTGCCAGCAGCTTACTTGGACAGGGACGTTATGAGCAGTTCTTC. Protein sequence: CASSLLGQGRYEQFF.

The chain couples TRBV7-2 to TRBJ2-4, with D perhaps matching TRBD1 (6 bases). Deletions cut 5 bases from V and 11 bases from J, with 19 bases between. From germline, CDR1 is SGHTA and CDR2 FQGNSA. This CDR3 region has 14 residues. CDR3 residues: CASSITDSRTVQYF. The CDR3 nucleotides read TGTGCCAGCAGCATAACAGACAGTCGGACAGTTCAGTACTTC.

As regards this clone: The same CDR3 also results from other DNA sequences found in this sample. This CDR3 reads CAWSTAGNTIYF. The CDR3 region has the DNA TGTGCCTGGTCAACAGCTGGAAACACCATATATTTT. The rearrangement uses TRBV30 and TRBJ1-3; unclear D gene. V shed 5 bases and J shed 2 bases, with 7 bases lying between them. CDR1 is GTSNPN and CDR2 is SVGIG in the germline V gene (reference sequence). The CDR3 loop spans 12 amino acids.

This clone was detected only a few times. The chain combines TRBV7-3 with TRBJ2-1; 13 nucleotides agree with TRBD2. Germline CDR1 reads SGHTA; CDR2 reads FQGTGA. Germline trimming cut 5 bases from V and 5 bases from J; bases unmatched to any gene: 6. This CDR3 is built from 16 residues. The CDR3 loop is CASSPPTSGRNNEQFF. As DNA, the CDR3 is TGTGCCAGCAGCCCCCCGACTAGCGGGAGGAACAATGAGCAGTTCTTC.

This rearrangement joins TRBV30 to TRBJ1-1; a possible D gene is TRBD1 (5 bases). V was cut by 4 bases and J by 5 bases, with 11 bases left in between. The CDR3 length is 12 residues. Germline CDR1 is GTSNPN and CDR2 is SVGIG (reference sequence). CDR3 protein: CAWNVGVTEAFF. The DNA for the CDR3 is TGTGCCTGGAATGTAGGGGTTACTGAAGCTTTCTTT.

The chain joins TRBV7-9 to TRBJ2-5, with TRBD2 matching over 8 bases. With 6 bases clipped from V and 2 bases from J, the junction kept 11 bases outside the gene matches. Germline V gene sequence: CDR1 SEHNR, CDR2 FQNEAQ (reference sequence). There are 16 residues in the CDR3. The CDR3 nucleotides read TGTGCCAGCAGTCGGGAGGTAGCGGGACCACAAGAGACCCAGTACTTC. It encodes CASSREVAGPQETQYF.

In nucleotides, the CDR3 is TGTGCCAGCAGCTTGTCAGACAGGGGGCCGGATTCTGAAGCTTTCTTT. This gives the protein CASSLSDRGPDSEAFF. The rearrangement links TRBV5-6 to TRBJ1-1; 10 positions agree with TRBD1. This CDR3 has 16 amino acids. With V trimmed by 1 base and J by 6 bases, 9 bases remained unmatched. Germline CDR1 SGHDT, CDR2 YYEEEE.

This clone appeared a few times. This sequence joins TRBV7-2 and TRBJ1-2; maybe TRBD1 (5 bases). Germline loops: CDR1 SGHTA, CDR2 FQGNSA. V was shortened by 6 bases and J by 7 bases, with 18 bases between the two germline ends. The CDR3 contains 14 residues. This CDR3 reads CASSFLGGTGGYTF. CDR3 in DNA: TGTGCCAGCAGTTTTCTCGGAGGGACGGGTGGCTACACCTTC.